Below are 2 T cell receptor beta chains sequenced from a single sample in a study of blood T cell repertoires in COVID-19. Assay used: immunoSEQ multiplex PCR; TCRdb lists only in-frame clones, some missing. The sample contains roughly 330,000 clones, over 80% of which appear only once. Material: PBMCs or T cells enriched from blood (not recorded which). These TCRs come from a man under 40 who had recovered from COVID-19.

This clone was seen once. Distinct nucleotide sequences in the sample also encode this CDR3. The rearrangement joins TRBV3-1 (or the pseudogene TRBV3-2) to TRBJ1-4; 8 positions agree with TRBD1. The CDR3 totals 15 residues. CDR1 LGHDT and CDR2 YNNKEL come from the germline V gene (reference sequence). J lost 4 bases, V lost 2 bases, and 3 bases had no gene match. As DNA, the CDR3 is TGTGCCAGCAGCCAACGGACAGGGAATAATGAAAAACTGTTTTTT. Its translation is CASSQRTGNNEKLFF.

The rearrangement uses TRBV15 and TRBJ1-2; 7 bases map to TRBD1. Germline assignment: CDR1 LNHNV and CDR2 YYDKDF (reference sequence). The CDR3 runs to 15 residues. V dropped 5 bases and J dropped 4; count of bases not matched to a gene: 10. CDR3 loop: CATSRSDGTVYGYTF. The CDR3 coding sequence is TGTGCCACCAGCCGATCGGACGGGACAGTCTATGGCTACACCTTC.